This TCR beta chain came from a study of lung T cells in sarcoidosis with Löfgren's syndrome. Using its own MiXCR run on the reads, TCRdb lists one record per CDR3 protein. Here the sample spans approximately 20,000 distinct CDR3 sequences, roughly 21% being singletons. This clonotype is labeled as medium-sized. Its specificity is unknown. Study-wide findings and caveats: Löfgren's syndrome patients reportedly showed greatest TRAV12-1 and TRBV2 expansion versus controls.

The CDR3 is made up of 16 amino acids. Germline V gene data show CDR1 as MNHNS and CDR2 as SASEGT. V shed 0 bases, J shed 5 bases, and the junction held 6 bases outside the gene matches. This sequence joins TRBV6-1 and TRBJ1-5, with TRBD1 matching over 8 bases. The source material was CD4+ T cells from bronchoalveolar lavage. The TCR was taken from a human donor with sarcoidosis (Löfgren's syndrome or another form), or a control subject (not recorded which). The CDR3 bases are TGTGCCAGCAGTGAAGCGGCCGGACAGGGATATCAGCCCCAGCATTTT. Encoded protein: CASSEAAGQGYQPQHF.